The present entry profiles one T cell receptor (beta chain) with its context. The antigen is not known. This table comes from immunoSEQ multiplex PCR, and its TCRdb copy is limited to in-frame clones, with some not included. The table lists around 250,000 clones, 93% of them singletons, with 0.55% in the top ten. The data were obtained in a study of T cell responses to AZD1222 COVID-19 vaccine. General study points: Vaccine-related CD4 TCRs covered spike, predominating at 160-218 and 743-854. When two AZD1222 doses had been given, Spike-specific TCR breadth and depth rose. Clonal diversity was possibly underestimated, and white British individuals and females predominated among donors. It was only after the peak T cell response that any repertoires were sampled.

The sample was peripheral blood, taken on day 0 of AZD1222 vaccination. The receptor's source is an adult in good health.

CDR3 amino acids: CASSAGDTNQPQHF. For the CDR3, the DNA is TGTGCCAGCAGCGCCGGGGACACCAATCAGCCCCAGCATTTT. The chain employs TRBV9 and TRBJ1-5; D is perhaps TRBD1 (6 bases). There are 14 residues in the CDR3. V lost 3 bases and J lost 3, with 10 bases in between. Germline CDR1 and CDR2: SGDLS and YYNGEE.